This T cell receptor beta chain is from a study of blood T cell repertoires in COVID-19 (dated by TCRdb to the early 2020s). Study-wide context: Samples from collaborators originated in the United States, Italy and Spain and spanned both the acute and convalescent phases of COVID-19. Sample metadata almost always included a de-identified subject ID, COVID-19 status, age in years and sex. The repertoires were released in a freely available public database intended as a resource for research on the immune response to SARS-CoV-2. The material from the prospective study consisted of cDNA or gDNA derived from T cells, B-cell-depleted T cells, or PBMCs. Samples were obtained from the ongoing ImmuneRACE study (first 160 participants) and from 1,254 subjects provided by 6 global collaborators. Deeply sampled blood TCRbeta repertoires from subjects exposed to, actively infected with, or recovered from COVID-19 were included in the dataset. Where available, HLA class I and class II types were obtained from metadata supplied by the sample provider rather than from assay-based typing.

Taken from cysteine to phenylalanine, the CDR3 has 14 residues. Only the CDR3 part of the read is kept: 42 bases, read in frame from the first base. In the germline V gene, CDR1 corresponds to SGHVS and CDR2 to FQNEAQ. V sheds 6 bases and J sheds 3 bases, leaving 12 bases between their ends. On the study overall, not on this receptor specifically: The amount of clinical and demographic metadata varied by source and participant and was provided uncurated.

Remarks on this clone: This clone's antigen is unknown. Base qualities are missing; no much larger clone stands one base away.

The immunoSEQ Assay, a bias-controlled multiplex PCR, was used to amplify TCRbeta CDR3 regions from genomic DNA. As for the authors' bioinformatics: Within the assay, amplification of reference gene primers was used to estimate how many nucleated cells each sample contained. To quantify the absolute abundance of each unique TCRbeta CDR3 rearrangement, sequence reads were collapsed and filtered. For each sample, productive Simpson clonality was calculated as the square root of Simpson's diversity index over productive rearrangements. The source is immuneACCESS, and TCRdb retained only in-frame sequences with V and J called. Part of the clones is not carried over; for the studies checked, unresolved V genes explain less than half of this, and the remainder is unexplained. For V, J and clone size, that table is used; D and trimming come from the DNA. Present in this sample are over 85,000 clones, around 90% of which were seen just once. The top ten hold about 5% of the sample.

Whole blood was collected in K2EDTA tubes by collaborating institutions according to the institutions' own protocols. For TCRbeta analysis, collaborators shipped samples as frozen whole blood, isolated PBMCs, or DNA extracted from either of those sample types. Input material: peripheral blood. The receptor's source is a woman aged 80 or over with active COVID-19. The chain links TRBV7-8 with TRBJ2-1; the D gene is possibly TRBD2, with 6 bases matching. The bases read TGTGCCAGCAGGGCGGGACCGGACTACAATGAGCAGTTCTTC. Translated, it gives CASRAGPDYNEQFF.